The clone carrying this TCR beta chain appeared many times. Its specificity is not known. 5'RACE generated cDNA with 10-nucleotide random UMIs. TCRdb re-called the 5' RACE reads with MiXCR, one entry per CDR3 protein. This table holds under 20,000 distinct CDR3 sequences, roughly 15% found once. This CDR3 spans 14 amino acids. V dropped 4 bases and J dropped 6; count of bases not matched to a gene: 3. The germline CDR1 and CDR2 sequences are LGHDT and YNNKEL (reference sequence). The data were taken from a study of neurological immune-mediated disorders. Study-level points and caveats: In HTLV-1-associated myelopathy, TCR clonal expansion was greatest, and in multiple sclerosis it was least, below healthy controls.

Unsorted libraries were prepared from 2 million PBMCs that had been stored at -80 C. The chain links TRBV3-1 to TRBJ2-1; 10 bases are shared with TRBD2. This clonotype originated in a man in his sixties with HTLV-1-associated myelopathy (HAM/TSP). Sequencing used PBMCs. The CDR3 nucleotides read TGTGCCAGCAGCCCGAGACTAGCGGGCAATGAGCAGTTCTTC. It translates to CASSPRLAGNEQFF.